Here is one TCR beta chain with its context. Its specificity is not known. The CDR3 is 13 amino acids. Per the germline V gene, CDR1 is SGHNT and CDR2 is YENEEA. The ends were cut back, 0 bases at V and 4 bases at J, with 6 bases in the middle. This sample is part of a study of beta chain features in type 1 diabetes. Study-level results: In cDNA sequencing, cells with high TCR expression could be over-represented. Although PCR might favor shorter templates, it would do so equally in patients and controls. The study found fewer insertions and more deletions at VDJ junctions in type 1 diabetes patients.

Sequenced material consisted of expressed TCRB transcripts (all of the isolated RNA was reverse transcribed). TCRdb keeps only in-frame clones here, not all; method: immunoSEQ multiplex PCR. The sample has tens of thousands of clones, roughly 31% seen once. Sorted CD4+ subsets: naive, central memory, regulatory, stem cell-like memory (CD45RO/CCR7/CD25/CD127/CD95/CD27 panel). Material for sequencing was stem cell memory CD4+ T cells from blood. The chain joins TRBV11-3 to TRBJ2-5, with D unresolved. This receptor was taken from a woman under 30 in good health. CDR3: CASSLDMRETQYF. In DNA form, the CDR3 reads TGTGCCAGCAGCTTAGATATGCGAGAGACCCAGTACTTC.